Each of the 27 T cell receptor beta chains below was sequenced from the same sample in a study of HIV-infected patients and healthy controls. MiXCR was run by TCRdb on the 5' RACE reads, yielding one entry per CDR3 protein. The table has tens of thousands of distinct CDR3 sequences, less than 20% seen once. Sequences were obtained from CD4+ T cells from blood. These receptors were taken from a human donor in good health.

The chain recombines TRBV18 with TRBJ2-1; D is possibly TRBD1 (6 bases). V lost 3 bases, J lost 5 bases, and 11 bases lay in between. Germline assignment: CDR1 KGHSH and CDR2 LQKENI. The CDR3 is 14 amino acids. The CDR3 DNA is TGTGCCAGCTCACCCGGACAGCTGAACAATGAGCAGTTCTTC. Translating gives CASSPGQLNNEQFF.

In the case of this clonotype: The junction differs from germline at one of its ends, possibly a read error. This chain joins TRBV6-2 or TRBV6-3 and TRBJ2-5; 7 bases are a match to TRBD2. CDR1 MNHEY and CDR2 SVGEGT come from the germline V gene. This CDR3 region has 12 residues. The CDR3 DNA reads as TGTGCCAGCAGTCCGGGGGGAGAGGCCCAGTACTTC. Protein sequence: CASSPGGEAQYF.

This clonotype was counted at least ten times. This chain links TRBV6-1 with TRBJ1-6, with 7 bases aligning to TRBD1. This CDR3 is built from 14 residues. CDR1 and CDR2 from the germline V gene are MNHNS and SASEGT. V shed 2 bases, J shed 10 bases, and the junction held 5 bases outside the gene matches. The CDR3 reads CASSERGGASPLHF. CDR3 DNA sequence: TGTGCCAGCAGTGAACGAGGGGGCGCGTCACCCCTCCACTTT.

This clonotype was recorded at least ten times. V usage is TRBV10-3 and J usage is TRBJ1-5, with D possibly being TRBD1 (5 bases). CDR1 ENHRY and CDR2 SYGVKD come from the germline V gene. The CDR3 has 14 amino acids. V lost 4 bases, J lost 3 bases, and 10 bases lay in between. DNA of the CDR3: TGTGCCATCAGTGCTAAGGGGCCCAATCAGCCCCAGCATTTT. Its protein is CAISAKGPNQPQHF.

This clonotype has just a few counts. The rearrangement joins TRBV6-5 to TRBJ2-6; no definite D call. The CDR3 is 16 amino acids. Germline assignment: CDR1 MNHEY and CDR2 SVGAGI. V shed 4 bases and J shed 0 bases, with 10 bases lying between them. In nucleotides, the CDR3 is TGTGCCAGCAGTTTAGACACAATCTCTGGGGCCAACGTCCTGACTTTC. As protein: CASSLDTISGANVLTF.

The chain's CDR3 is CSVMGTSGTDTQYF. The CDR3 coding sequence is TGCAGCGTCATGGGGACTAGCGGCACAGATACGCAGTATTTT. This sequence joins TRBV29-1 and TRBJ2-3, with 10 bases identical to TRBD2. V dropped 6 bases and J dropped 1; count of bases not matched to a gene: 4. From germline, CDR1 is SQVTM and CDR2 ANQGSEA. The CDR3 consists of 14 residues.

This clonotype was seen repeatedly, ten times or more. J is TRBJ2-2 and V is TRBV2, with 9 bases lining up with TRBD1. The CDR3 is 15 amino acids. V shed 3 bases and J 2 bases; nucleotides not matched to a gene: 1. CDR1 is SNHLY and CDR2 is FYNNEI in the germline V gene. The CDR3 loop reads CASSEGQGNTGELFF. The DNA for the CDR3 is TGTGCCAGCAGTGAGGGACAGGGTAACACCGGGGAGCTGTTTTTT.

J is TRBJ1-1 and V is TRBV6-1; 8 bases are a match to TRBD1. The V gene end was trimmed by 4 bases and the J gene end by 4 bases; junction bases not matched to a gene: 8. The CDR3 length is 15 residues. Per germline, CDR1 MNHNS and CDR2 SASEGT. In DNA form, the CDR3 reads TGTGCCAGCAGTGCCCGACAGGGGTGGGCCACTGAAGCTTTCTTT. It encodes CASSARQGWATEAFF.

The CDR3 DNA reads as TGCAGTGCTAGACCTCCGACGTTGGGACAGGAAGCTTTCTTT. Protein product: CSARPPTLGQEAFF. V is TRBV20-1 and J is TRBJ1-1; 7 bases fit TRBD1. The J segment lost 8 bases and the V segment lost 2 bases, leaving 11 bases of the junction unmatched. The CDR3 runs to 14 residues. From germline, CDR1 is DFQATT and CDR2 SNEGSKA (reference sequence).

The chain couples TRBV6-6 to TRBJ1-2, with D possibly matching TRBD1 (6 bases). Per germline, CDR1 MNHNY and CDR2 SVGAGI (reference sequence). With 4 bases removed from V and 2 bases from J, the gap between germline ends came to 17 bases. The CDR3 consists of 16 residues. The CDR3 spells CASSSTRGQPNYGYTF. CDR3 bases: TGTGCCAGCAGTTCAACACGTGGACAGCCGAACTATGGCTACACCTTC.

The chain couples TRBV6-1 to TRBJ2-2, with 7 nucleotides matching TRBD1. V lost 4 bases and J lost 2; bases outside the gene matches: 1. The length of the CDR3 is 14 residues. The germline CDR1 and CDR2 sequences are MNHNS and SASEGT. The CDR3 is CASSVGGNTGELFF. DNA for the CDR3: TGTGCCAGCAGTGTAGGGGGCAACACCGGGGAGCTGTTTTTT.

This clonotype was detected ten times or more. The J gene is TRBJ1-4, the V gene TRBV3-1; weak D call: TRBD1 (5 bases). The germline gives CDR1 LGHDT, CDR2 YNNKEL (reference sequence). V was clipped by 1 base and J by 6 bases, with 15 bases between them. CDR3 length: 16 amino acids. The CDR3 spells CASSQVWRRGDEKLFF. For the CDR3, the DNA is TGTGCCAGCAGCCAAGTCTGGCGAAGGGGTGATGAAAAACTGTTTTTT.

This clonotype has a handful of counts. A junction end diverges from the germline sequence, so it may reflect a read error. The chain's CDR3 is CASNEARLAGAGEQFF. The CDR3 nucleotides read TGTGCCAGCAATGAAGCGCGGCTAGCGGGAGCGGGTGAGCAGTTCTTC. The chain has TRBV2 and TRBJ2-1; 10 nucleotides line up with TRBD2. The germline CDR1 and CDR2 sequences are SNHLY and FYNNEI. The CDR3 has 16 amino acids. The full variable domain, rest sourced from reference TRBV2 and TRBJ2-1, is EPEVTQTPSHQVTQMGQEVILRCVPISNHLYFYWYRQILGQKVEFLVSFYNNEISEKSEIFDDQFSVERPDGSNFTLKIRSTKLEDSAMYFCASNEARLAGAGEQFFGPGTRLTVL.

The V gene is TRBV6-1, the J gene TRBJ1-1, with D tentatively TRBD1 (5 bases). The CDR3 spans 16 residues. Trimming cost V 8 bases and J 1 base, with 20 bases left between them. CDR1 and CDR2 from the germline V gene are MNHNS and SASEGT. The DNA of the CDR3 is TGTGCCAGCTGTCCTTTCCCAGGGTTGGAGAACACTGAAGCTTTCTTT. The encoded protein is CASCPFPGLENTEAFF.

This clonotype was counted many times. The chain is built from TRBV7-2 and TRBJ2-5; D perhaps matches TRBD2 (5 bases). This CDR3 contains 13 residues. Looked up from germline, CDR1 is SGHTA and CDR2 is FQGNSA. V was shortened by 4 bases and J by 2 bases, with 8 bases between the two germline ends. This chain's CDR3 is CASSSRRQETQYF. The DNA for the CDR3 is TGTGCCAGCAGCTCAAGGAGGCAAGAGACCCAGTACTTC.

The table lists this clonotype with many counts. The chain has TRBV7-9 and TRBJ1-1; D remains ambiguous. Germline V gene data show CDR1 as SEHNR and CDR2 as FQNEAQ (reference sequence). The CDR3 is made up of 10 amino acids. The V and J ends lost 5 bases and 5 bases respectively, with 3 bases between them. CDR3 protein: CASSRTEAFF. DNA for the CDR3: TGTGCCAGCAGCCGGACTGAAGCTTTCTTT.

The CDR3 region is CASKEGTEQFF. The CDR3 DNA follows: TGTGCCAGCAAGGAGGGGACTGAGCAGTTCTTC. V is TRBV2 and J is TRBJ2-1; possibly TRBD2 for D (6 bases). Per germline, CDR1 SNHLY and CDR2 FYNNEI. There are 11 residues in the CDR3. Trimming took 7 bases from V and 9 from J, leaving 10 bases between them.

This clonotype was recorded at least ten times. The chain combines TRBV3-1 with TRBJ1-2; possibly TRBD1 for D (5 bases). The CDR3 extends over 14 amino acids. Germline V gene data show CDR1 as LGHDT and CDR2 as YNNKEL (reference sequence). Trimming pared 0 bases from V and 7 bases from J, leaving 12 bases between. The CDR3 loop reads CASSQDRARGGYTF. CDR3 nucleotides: TGTGCCAGCAGCCAAGATAGGGCTAGGGGTGGCTACACCTTC.

This clonotype was counted a few times. This rearrangement joins TRBV7-9 to TRBJ2-6; the D gene is possibly TRBD2 (5 bases). V shed 1 base and J shed 4 bases, with 11 bases lying between them. This CDR3 is built from 16 residues. Germline-derived CDR1 and CDR2 are SEHNR and FQNEAQ (reference sequence). CDR3 nucleotide sequence: TGTGCCAGCAGCTTAGTACGGGGATCCGGGGCCAACGTCCTGACTTTC. Protein: CASSLVRGSGANVLTF. The variable domain in full, completed from reference TRBV7-9 and TRBJ2-6, reads DTGVSQNPRHKITKRGQNVTFRCDPISEHNRLYWYRQTLGQGPEFLTYFQNEAQLEKSRLLSDRFSAERPKGSFSTLEIQRTEQGDSAMYLCASSLVRGSGANVLTFGAGSRLTVL.

This rearrangement joins TRBV20-1 to TRBJ1-4; 8 bases agree with TRBD1. The CDR3 is 15 residues long. Per germline, CDR1 DFQATT and CDR2 SNEGSKA (reference sequence). The V segment lost 6 bases and the J segment 0 bases; nucleotides outside the gene matches: 6. CDR3 DNA: TGCAGTGCCCTCGGACAGGGAGCAACTAATGAAAAACTGTTTTTT. Translated, it gives CSALGQGATNEKLFF.

This clonotype was seen at least ten times. The chain recombines TRBV5-1 with TRBJ2-3; possibly TRBD1 or TRBD2 for D (6 bases each). Trimming cost V 0 bases and J 5 bases, with 16 bases left between them. Per the germline V gene, CDR1 is SGHRS and CDR2 is YFSETQ. This CDR3 spans 16 amino acids. The CDR3 sequence is CASSLGVQGRKDTQYF. CDR3 sequence (DNA): TGCGCCAGCAGCTTGGGGGTCCAGGGGAGGAAAGATACGCAGTATTTT.

The chain is built from TRBV19 and TRBJ2-7; possibly TRBD1 for D (6 bases). In germline, CDR1 is LNHDA, CDR2 SQIVND (reference sequence). V dropped 5 bases and J dropped 1 base, with 9 bases sitting between them. This CDR3 has 13 residues. The CDR3 DNA sequence: TGTGCCAGTAGTTACAGGGTTTCCTACGAGCAGTACTTC. This encodes CASSYRVSYEQYF. Full variable domain (remainder filled in from reference TRBV19 and TRBJ2-7): DGGITQSPKYLFRKEGQNVTLSCEQNLNHDAMYWYRQDPGQGLRLIYYSQIVNDFQKGDIAEGYSVSREKKESFPLTVTSAQKNPTAFYLCASSYRVSYEQYFGPGTRLTVT.

Many counts were recorded for this clonotype. The V and J genes are TRBV6-5 and TRBJ2-1; 7 positions agree with TRBD2. Trimming at V came to 8 bases and at J to 5 bases, leaving 6 bases not matched to a gene. This CDR3 has 13 amino acids. CDR1 is MNHEY, CDR2 SVGAGI, per germline. The CDR3 region has the DNA TGTGCCAGCCTTCGGGAGGACCACAATGAGCAGTTCTTC. Translated, it gives CASLREDHNEQFF.

This CDR3 is CASSSSGGETQYF. In DNA, the CDR3 is TGTGCCAGCAGTTCTAGCGGGGGAGAGACCCAGTACTTC. The chain couples TRBV7-9 to TRBJ2-5; 10 nucleotides agree with TRBD2. The germline V gene has CDR1 SEHNR and CDR2 FQNEAQ (reference sequence). The CDR3 has 13 residues. The junction had 2 bases not matched to a gene; V was cut back by 6 bases and J by 4 bases.

The V gene is TRBV18, the J gene TRBJ2-2; D is perhaps TRBD1 (6 bases). This CDR3 has 15 residues. Trimming removed 5 bases at V and 1 base at J, with 11 bases between. Germline assignment: CDR1 KGHSH and CDR2 LQKENI. The CDR3 reads CASSTTTGNTGELFF. The CDR3 DNA is TGTGCCAGCTCAACTACGACAGGGAACACCGGGGAGCTGTTTTTT.

The chain has TRBV6-5 and TRBJ1-1; 9 positions match TRBD1. Germline V lookup: CDR1 MNHEY, CDR2 SVGAGI. The CDR3 totals 17 residues. The V gene end was trimmed by 0 bases and the J gene end by 5 bases; junction bases not matched to a gene: 10. The chain's CDR3 is CASSYSRRGQGTTEAFF. The CDR3, as DNA: TGTGCCAGCAGTTACTCGAGGCGCGGACAGGGGACGACTGAAGCTTTCTTT.

This clonotype showed up just a few times. J is TRBJ1-1 and V is TRBV5-6, with D possibly matching TRBD1 (6 bases). The V gene lost 4 bases and the J gene lost 7 bases, with 20 bases spanning the gap. CDR3 length equals 15 residues. The germline V gene encodes CDR1 SGHDT and CDR2 YYEEEE. DNA for the CDR3: TGTGCCAGCAGCCCCAGGGGCAGGCTTAACGGTGAAGCTTTCTTT. It is translated as CASSPRGRLNGEAFF. Supplemented by reference TRBV5-6 and TRBJ1-1, the full variable domain reads DAGVTQSPTHLIKTRGQQVTLRCSPKSGHDTVSWYQQALGQGPQFIFQYYEEEERQRGNFPDRFSGHQFPNYSSELNVNALLLGDSALYLCASSPRGRLNGEAFFGQGTRLTVV.